The T cell receptor (beta chain) described here comes from a study of T-cell reconstitution after alpha-beta-depleted transplantation in children (dated by TCRdb to between 2015 and 2016). Regarding the complete study: T-cell immune reconstitution after TCRalphabeta/CD19-depleted allogeneic hematopoietic cell transplantation in children was quantitatively tracked in the study by means of TCR repertoire profiling. Overall results and qualifications from the work: The high TCRbeta diversity at day 60 in some patients was ascribed to recipient T cells and intrathymic progenitors that had survived conditioning. Over the following months the frequencies of hyperexpanded clones went down, and after one year T-cell counts and TCRbeta diversity were mostly credited to newly produced T cells. The apparently early recovery of alphabetaT-cell counts about two months after transplant reportedly depended on only several hundred rapidly expanded clones that came from non-depleted graft cells.

The CDR3 has 12 amino acids, counting the end cysteine and phenylalanine. Only the CDR3 part of the read is kept: 36 bases, read in frame from the first base. The germline V gene encodes CDR1 SGHTA and CDR2 FQGTGA. V loses 6 bases of germline sequence and J loses 5 bases, and the interval between the two ends is 8 bases. The library was generated by PCR. The sample was run on an Illumina HiSeq 2500. To normalize quantification of the TCRbeta repertoire, the TCR libraries were built with molecular barcoding that relied on unique molecular identifiers. TCRdb reran the public reads through fastp at Q25 and MiXCR, keeping productive beta chains. Merged by CDR3 protein, the rows form single entries marked with the most common genes and DNA. The sample data list some 300,000 distinct CDR3 sequences, and 10% of these were observed just once. The top ten hold about 8% of the sample. Per the publication, the treatment or condition label means: allogeneic hematopoietic cell transplantation with graft depleted of TCRalphabeta T cells and CD19 B cells. Transplant recipients were children who received TCRalphabeta/CD19-depleted allogeneic hematopoietic cell grafts.

This clonotype was detected ten times or more. What antigen it recognizes has not been identified. The input lacks base qualities; no much larger clone sits a single base away. The sequencing here drew on PBMCs, taken before TCRalphabeta/CD19-depleted stem cell transplant. The chain couples TRBV7-3 to TRBJ2-1; the D segment cannot be called with confidence. The clonotype originates from a boy in the first two years of life with acute myeloid leukemia, due to receive a stem cell transplant. The DNA sequence is as follows: TGTGCCAGCAGGGGAATCAACAATGAGCAGTTCTTC. This gives the protein CASRGINNEQFF.